Sequencing of this T cell receptor beta chain was carried out in a study of post-analysis software for immune sequencing data. Carried by the TCR beta cDNA libraries were unique molecular identifiers. TCRdb analysed the PCR reads with MiXCR anew, one entry per CDR3 protein. This sample yields over 700,000 distinct CDR3 sequences, of which 30% are seen a single time; around 0.6% belongs to the top ten. Only a few counts were recorded for this clonotype. Its antigen is undetermined. V dropped 4 bases and J dropped 6; count of bases not matched to a gene: 4. The CDR3 length is 14 residues. The germline V gene encodes CDR1 PRHDT and CDR2 FYEKMQ (reference sequence). Study conclusions and caveats: Five TRBV segments occurring more often in patients than controls included TRBV5-6, TRBV5-1 and TRBV20-1.

The chain couples TRBV13 to TRBJ1-2; 11 bases align to TRBD1. This TCR was sampled from a girl aged 5-17 years with multiple sclerosis. The sample consisted of blood. The CDR3 region has the DNA TGTGCCAGCAGCTCCGGACAGGGGGCAAATGGCTACACCTTC. Residues: CASSSGQGANGYTF.